These T cell receptor beta chains were read from a single sample in a study of read filtering for tumor transcriptome and immune sequencing. Via MiXCR, TCRdb re-called the reads, giving one row per CDR3 protein. Of over 55,000 distinct CDR3 sequences listed, approximately 13% were seen once; the top ten hold approximately 50%. Sequencing was performed on a population of CD138-negative cells sorted from bone marrow. The receptors were gathered from a donor at least 40 years old with multiple myeloma. Both conserved end residues are part of each CDR3. D genes are given only for firm matches. Not every row has a clone size; where given, it reads once, few, many or a size class.

j_call d_call v_call clone_size cdr3_nt cdr3_aa
TRBJ2-7 - TRBV2 many TGTGCCAGCAGCTGGGACAATAACGCGCCGTACGAGCAGTACTTC CASSWDNNAPYEQYF
TRBJ2-7 - TRBV4-2 many TGTGCCAGCGGGCGGACCACTTACGAGCAGTACTTC CASGRTTYEQYF
TRBJ2-1 TRBD2 TRBV7-2 - TGTGCCAGCAGCTCGATGGGGGGGGTATTGGGTTTGGGCTACAATGAGCAGTTCTTC CASSSMGGVLGLGYNEQFF
TRBJ2-3 - TRBV5-1 few TGCGCCAGCAGCCCCCCCCTCATGCTCGCTATGGGAGATACGCAGTATTTT CASSPPLMLAMGDTQYF
TRBJ2-1 TRBD1 TRBV12-3/TRBV12-4 many TGTGCCAGCAGTTACGGGACAGTCAATGAGCAGTTCTTC CASSYGTVNEQFF
TRBJ2-2 - TRBV20-1 few TGCAGTTTCCGGAGAGACACCGGGGAGCTGTTTTTT CSFRRDTGELFF
TRBJ2-1 TRBD1 TRBV7-2 few TGTGCCAGCAGCTCCGGGGGACAGGCCAACAATGAGCAGTTCTTC CASSSGGQANNEQFF
TRBJ2-7 - TRBV7-9 - TGTGCCAGCAGCGCGACAGTGAACTACGAGCAGTACTTC CASSATVNYEQYF
TRBJ2-6 TRBD2 TRBV7-2 - TGTGCCAGCAGCTTAGCACTAGCGGGAGGGCCGGGCAACGTCCTGACTTTC CASSLALAGGPGNVLTF
TRBJ2-5 - TRBV7-3 many TGTGCCAGCAGCTTAGTAGGTTTCCAAGAGACCCAGTACTTC CASSLVGFQETQYF
TRBJ2-1 TRBD2 TRBV27 many TGTGCCAGCAGTTTTCGGGGGACTAGCGGGAGGGCGAACCACAATGAGCAGTTCTTC CASSFRGTSGRANHNEQFF
TRBJ1-5 TRBD1 TRBV27 - TGTGCCAGCAGTTTACAGGGGGAAAATCAGCCCCAGCATTTT CASSLQGENQPQHF
TRBJ2-7 TRBD1 TRBV29-1 - TGCAGCGTTAGGACAGGAGACGCCTACGAGCGGTACTTC CSVRTGDAYERYF
TRBJ2-2 - TRBV6-2/TRBV6-3 - TGTGCCAACAGTTTAGACACCGGGGAGCTGTTTTTT CANSLDTGELFF
TRBJ2-1 - TRBV19 many TGTGCCAGTAGTATAGGACAGAACTACAATGAGCAGTTCTTC CASSIGQNYNEQFF
TRBJ2-3 TRBD2 TRBV10-3 many TGTGCCATCAGTGACGGCCTAGCGGGAGCATCAGATACGCAGTATTTT CAISDGLAGASDTQYF
TRBJ2-3 TRBD2 TRBV19 many TGTGCCAGTAGTTCTGGACTAGCGGGAGGGGATACGCAGTATTTT CASSSGLAGGDTQYF
TRBJ2-2 TRBD1 TRBV5-6 - TGTGCCAGCAGCCCCTGGACAGGGAGAGGGGAGCTGTTTTTT CASSPWTGRGELFF
TRBJ2-7 TRBD1 TRBV20-1 many TGCAGTGCTATAAAGACAGGGGTAAACTACGAGCAGTACTTC CSAIKTGVNYEQYF
TRBJ1-2 - TRBV7-2 many TGTGCCAGCAGCTTAGTACAGGACAATGGCTACACCTTC CASSLVQDNGYTF
TRBJ1-2 - TRBV28 - TGTGCCAGCAGTTTCAGCTCGGGCCTGGGAAGCGCAAACTATGGCTACACCTTC CASSFSSGLGSANYGYTF
TRBJ2-5 - TRBV7-2 - TGTGCCAGCAGCCCTCCCCGTCGGGCAGCCCAAGAGACCCAGTACTTC CASSPPRRAAQETQYF
TRBJ2-1 TRBD1 TRBV12-3/TRBV12-4 many TGTGCCAGCAGATCGAGAATGGGACAGGGGGTTGAGCAGTTCTTC CASRSRMGQGVEQFF
TRBJ2-3 TRBD2 TRBV11-2 - TGTGCCAGCAGCCGGACTAGCGGGAGAAGTGCAGATACGCAGTATTTT CASSRTSGRSADTQYF
TRBJ1-1 - TRBV20-1 many TGCAGTGCTAGCAGGGGGAACACTGAAGCTTTCTTT CSASRGNTEAFF
TRBJ2-2 TRBD1 TRBV7-9 many TGTGCCAGCAGCTTACTGACAGGGGGCTACACCGGGGAGCTGTTTTTT CASSLLTGGYTGELFF
TRBJ1-5 - TRBV6-1 many TGTGCCAGCAGTGAAGTATCCCTTACCCAGCATTTT CASSEVSLTQHF
TRBJ2-7 - TRBV29-1 many TGCAGCGTCGGGGACTCGATAAGCTCCTACGAGCAGTACTTC CSVGDSISSYEQYF
TRBJ1-5 - TRBV10-3 many TGTGCCATCAGTGAGGGGCAGGGGACTCAGCCCCAGCATTTT CAISEGQGTQPQHF
TRBJ2-1 - TRBV6-6 many TGTGCCAGCAGTTATGGGCAGGGATACGTCAATGAGCAGTTCTTC CASSYGQGYVNEQFF
TRBJ2-7 TRBD2 TRBV27 many TGTGCCAGCAGTTTATGGGAGGGGAGCGAGCAGTACTTC CASSLWEGSEQYF
TRBJ2-5 - TRBV12-3/TRBV12-4 - TGTGCCAGCAGTTTCAGACTCAATCGGGAGACCCAGTACTTC CASSFRLNRETQYF
TRBJ1-1 - TRBV7-9 many TGTGCCAGCAAGGGGTGGGGGAACACTGAAGCTTTCTTT CASKGWGNTEAFF
TRBJ2-7 - TRBV7-9 many TGTGCCGGGGCGACATACCAAACCTACGAGCAGTACTTC CAGATYQTYEQYF
TRBJ2-3 TRBD1 TRBV11-2 many TGTGCCAGCAGCTTAAGGGGGCAGGCGAGCACAGATACGCAGTATTTT CASSLRGQASTDTQYF
TRBJ2-2 - TRBV7-8 - TGTGCCAGTAGCTTAGGACACTGGAACACCGGGGGGCTGTTTTTT CASSLGHWNTGGLFF
TRBJ2-5 - TRBV20-1 many TGCAGTGCTAGAGTAGGCGGGCGCACGGAGACCCAGTACTTC CSARVGGRTETQYF
TRBJ2-1 TRBD2 TRBV6-5 many TGTGCCAGCAGTTACTCGGGGGGACTAGCGGTAGGTTCTGAGCAGTTCTTC CASSYSGGLAVGSEQFF
TRBJ2-7 - TRBV5-1 many TGCGCCAGCAGCGGTGCGTCGGACTACGAGCAGTACTTC CASSGASDYEQYF